Below, 9 T cell receptor beta chains from the same sample are listed, as sequenced in a study of CD8+ T cells in alopecia areata. The treatment was: oral pan-JAK inhibitor, 5-10 mg twice daily. The authors extracted RNA and reverse transcribed it into cDNA as the sequencing template. Produced via immunoSEQ multiplex PCR; TCRdb's table is partial and in-frame only. The sample lists about 210,000 clones; 55% to 70% were seen once. The sample in question was CD4+ T cells sorted from blood, obtained at week 4, from a patient treated with tofacitinib. The source of these receptors is a human donor with alopecia areata.

The V call is TRBV19, the J call TRBJ1-2; D uncertain. Trimming shortened V by 0 bases and J by 7 bases, and 9 bases separated the two germline ends. Germline assignment: CDR1 LNHDA and CDR2 SQIVND (reference sequence). This CDR3 comprises 13 residues. The CDR3 sequence is CASSIDRDSGYTF. Here the CDR3 DNA reads TGTGCCAGTAGTATAGATCGGGATTCTGGCTACACCTTC.

About this clone: The identical CDR3 is also encoded by other nucleotide sequences in the sample. The chain employs TRBV5-6 and TRBJ2-7; the D gene could be TRBD1 or TRBD2 (5 bases each). Germline values: CDR1 SGHDT, CDR2 YYEEEE. Trimming took 4 bases from V and 3 from J, leaving 14 bases between them. This CDR3 is built from 14 residues. This CDR3 reads CASSLGTGNYEQYF. In DNA form, the CDR3 reads TGTGCCAGCAGCCTAGGGACGGGGAACTACGAGCAGTACTTC.

The rearrangement links TRBV18 to TRBJ2-7, with D hard to call. Trimming pared 3 bases from V and 3 bases from J, leaving 15 bases between. Germline CDR1 reads KGHSH; CDR2 reads LQKENI. The CDR3 contains 15 residues. CDR3 loop: CASSPALEANYEQYF. The CDR3 coding sequence is TGTGCCAGCTCACCCGCCCTGGAAGCGAACTACGAGCAGTACTTC.

This sequence joins TRBV4-3 and TRBJ2-3, with 11 bases fitting TRBD2. V was clipped by 4 bases and J by 2 bases; unmatched bases: 17. The CDR3 contains 20 residues. Germline V CDR1 and CDR2: LGHNA, YSLEER. CDR3 in DNA: TGCGCCAGCAGCCTTAGTCTCACTCTCAGACTAGCGGGGTACACAGATACGCAGTATTTT. Its translation is CASSLSLTLRLAGYTDTQYF.

CDR3 loop: CASSLAVGEQYF. The CDR3 DNA follows: TGTGCCAGCAGCTTAGCGGTAGGGGAGCAGTACTTC. The chain carries TRBV7-6 and TRBJ2-7; D remains ambiguous. V was shortened by 0 bases and J by 7 bases, with 7 bases between the two germline ends. Germline CDR1 is SGHVS and CDR2 is FNYEAQ. This CDR3 region has 12 residues.

This chain uses TRBV5-6 with TRBJ2-5; 7 bases are a match to TRBD2. With 5 bases clipped from V and 7 bases from J, the junction kept 14 bases outside the gene matches. The germline V gene has CDR1 SGHDT and CDR2 YYEEEE. The CDR3 length is 15 residues. The CDR3 here is CASSSIGGGWMTQYF. CDR3 DNA sequence: TGTGCCAGCAGTTCAATTGGGGGAGGGTGGATGACCCAGTACTTC.

The J gene is TRBJ1-6, the V gene TRBV5-6; unclear D gene. The CDR3 totals 12 residues. Germline values: CDR1 SGHDT, CDR2 YYEEEE. The V end lost 1 base, the J end lost 13 bases, and 9 bases lay between the germline ends. The CDR3 loop reads CASSLNPNPLHF. The CDR3 DNA follows: TGTGCCAGCAGCTTGAATCCGAATCCCCTCCACTTT.

The J gene is TRBJ1-1, the V gene TRBV6-5; 9 nucleotides agree with TRBD1. Germline CDR1 is MNHEY and CDR2 is SVGAGI. The CDR3 consists of 14 residues. The ends lost 5 bases at V and 5 bases at J; junction bases unmatched: 6. In DNA form, the CDR3 reads TGTGCCAGCAGTCGCGGGACAGGGCGGACTGAAGCTTTCTTT. This gives the protein CASSRGTGRTEAFF.

The rearrangement links TRBV18 to TRBJ1-2; D is possibly TRBD1 (5 bases). Germline V gene data show CDR1 as KGHSH and CDR2 as LQKENI. The V end was cut by 5 bases, the J end by 4 bases, with 26 bases between. The CDR3 runs 18 residues. The CDR3 is CASSEDWGADRSVYGYTF. DNA of the CDR3: TGTGCCAGCTCAGAGGACTGGGGCGCCGACCGGAGTGTCTATGGCTACACCTTC.